This TCR beta chain was identified during a study of blood T cell repertoires in COVID-19. Across the study: The study drew acute and convalescent COVID-19 samples from the United States, Italy and Spain.

Two negative PCRs, clearance, or symptom resolution had been documented for recovered Cohort 3 donors. From germline, CDR1 is MNHEY and CDR2 SMNVEV (reference sequence). This CDR3 has 15 amino acids. V lost 0 bases to trimming and J lost 1 base, with 9 bases between them. Using immunoSEQ multiplex PCR, the repertoire was profiled, and TCRdb retains in-frame clones only, with some absent. The profile shows some 350,000 clones, around 87% of them singletons. The sample taken for sequencing was PBMCs or T cells enriched from blood (not recorded which). The origin of this receptor is a woman in her 30s who had recovered from COVID-19. The genes are TRBV27 and TRBJ1-1; D is perhaps TRBD1 (5 bases). CDR3 loop: CASSLSNRQNTEAFF. The CDR3 DNA reads TGTGCCAGCAGTTTATCGAACAGGCAGAACACTGAAGCTTTCTTT.